These T cell receptor beta chains were read from a single sample in a study of response to subunit inactivated influenza vaccine. TCRdb re-analysed the RT-PCR reads in MiXCR, keeping a single row per CDR3 protein. Here the sample spans around 570,000 distinct CDR3 sequences, 11% being singletons. These records were also assigned to another study, of T cells expressing NK-cell markers.

The input for sequencing was PBMCs from blood, taken on the day of vaccination. These receptors were collected from a man aged 50-59 years who received an inactivated influenza vaccine. Both conserved end residues are part of each CDR3. Fields, in order: clone size, D gene, J gene, V gene, CDR3 DNA, CDR3 protein. D genes are given only for firm matches. Expanded clones get a size class; other rows say once, few or many, or leave the size out.

few | . | TRBJ2-5 | TRBV30 | TGTGCCTGGAGTGTATACGGGAGCAGGGAGACCCAGTACTTC | CAWSVYGSRETQYF
. | TRBD1 | TRBJ1-2 | TRBV6-5 | TGTGCCAGCAGTTACTCCGGACAGGGGGCAACCCTCTTC | CASSYSGQGATLF
. | TRBD2 | TRBJ2-1 | TRBV12-3/TRBV12-4 | TGTGCCAGCAGTTTATCCTCTAGCGGGGGCCCTCGCAATGAGCAGTTCTTC | CASSLSSSGGPRNEQFF
few | . | TRBJ2-5 | TRBV20-1 | TGCAGTGCTAGAGTAGGGGGGTTGGAGACCCAGTACTTC | CSARVGGLETQYF
few | . | TRBJ1-1 | TRBV19 | TGTGCCAGTAGTAGGGACTCAGGGGCCGCCCCGGAAGCTTTCTTT | CASSRDSGAAPEAFF
. | TRBD1 | TRBJ2-1 | TRBV19 | TGTGCCAGTTGGGGTCCGGACAGGAGCTCCTACAATGAGCAGTTCTTC | CASWGPDRSSYNEQFF
. | . | TRBJ2-5 | TRBV20-1 | TGCAGTGCTAGGTCTAAGGGATCCAAAGAGACCCAGTACTTC | CSARSKGSKETQYF
few | TRBD2 | TRBJ2-5 | TRBV30 | TGTGCCTGGAGTGGGCTAGCGGGAGAGGATCCAGAGACCCAGTACTTC | CAWSGLAGEDPETQYF
few | TRBD1 | TRBJ2-3 | TRBV3-1 | TGTGCCAGCACCCAATCCGGGACAGGGCTTCCAGATACGCAGTATTTT | CASTQSGTGLPDTQYF
. | . | TRBJ2-3 | TRBV4-3 | TGCGCCAGCAGCACCCAAGGGGCGTCGGCGTATACGCAGTATTTT | CASSTQGASAYTQYF
. | TRBD1 | TRBJ1-5 | TRBV6-2/TRBV6-3 | TGTGCCAGCAGCCCAGGACAGGCTCGCAATCAGCCCCAGCATTTT | CASSPGQARNQPQHF
many | . | TRBJ2-7 | TRBV5-1 | TGCGCCAGCCGTTGGACAGCTGACTCCTACGAGCAGTACTTC | CASRWTADSYEQYF
. | . | TRBJ2-2 | TRBV7-9 | TGTGCCAGCAGTTCTTCCGGGACATGGCGGAGCACCGGGGAGCTGTTTTTT | CASSSSGTWRSTGELFF
few | TRBD1 | TRBJ1-1 | TRBV4-3 | TGCGCCAGCAGCCAAACGGACAGGGAAGACACTGAAGCTTTCTTT | CASSQTDREDTEAFF
. | . | TRBJ1-1 | TRBV5-1 | TGCGCCAGCGGTTGGAGGAGTGCGGCGAACACTGAAGCTTTCTTT | CASGWRSAANTEAFF
many | . | TRBJ1-1 | TRBV7-2 | TGTGCCAGCAGCTTGGGGTATAACACTGAAGCTTTCTTT | CASSLGYNTEAFF
. | TRBD1 | TRBJ2-7 | TRBV20-1 | TGCAGTGCTCCGGACAGGGGACTTTCCTACGAGCAGTACTTC | CSAPDRGLSYEQYF
few | . | TRBJ2-1 | TRBV28 | TGTGCCAGCAGTTTAAAACCCTATGAGCAGTTCTTC | CASSLKPYEQFF
. | . | TRBJ2-5 | TRBV12-3/TRBV12-4 | TGTGCCAGCAGTTTGTGGGACCCAGAGACCCAGTACTTC | CASSLWDPETQYF
few | . | TRBJ2-2 | TRBV21-1 | TGTGCCAGCAGCAACGCCCGGGGAGGCACCGGGGAGCTGTTTTTT | CASSNARGGTGELFF
. | TRBD1 | TRBJ1-5 | TRBV6-5 | TGTGCCAGCAGTTATCGACAGGGTGCAAACAATCAGCCCCAGCATTTT | CASSYRQGANNQPQHF
. | . | TRBJ2-7 | TRBV5-1 | TGCGCCAGCAGCCTCGACAGAATCTACGAGCAGTACTTC | CASSLDRIYEQYF
few | TRBD2 | TRBJ2-1 | TRBV4-2 | TGTGCCAGCAGCCGAGGGGTGGTTTCGGGAGGCCTCTACAATGAGCAGTTCTTC | CASSRGVVSGGLYNEQFF
few | TRBD2 | TRBJ2-5 | TRBV5-5 | TGTGCCAGCAGACCCGGATCTAGCGGGAGTGCAGAGACCCAGTACTTC | CASRPGSSGSAETQYF
many | TRBD2 | TRBJ2-3 | TRBV20-1 | TGCAGTGCTCCTTCTAGCGGGGGGGCCGGTTCAGCAGATACGCAGTATTTT | CSAPSSGGAGSADTQYF
. | . | TRBJ2-5 | TRBV12-3/TRBV12-4 | TGTGCCAGCAGGCCCGGGCCAATGGAGACCCAGTACTTC | CASRPGPMETQYF
few | TRBD2 | TRBJ2-3 | TRBV6-1 | TGTGCCAGCAAGGCATCCCCCCTAGCGGGAGGGTACACAGATACGCAGTATTTT | CASKASPLAGGYTDTQYF
few | TRBD2 | TRBJ2-3 | TRBV9 | TGTGCCAGCCGACGGACTAGCGGGAGTAAGGATACGCAGTATTTT | CASRRTSGSKDTQYF
. | . | TRBJ2-1 | TRBV7-2 | TGTGCCAGCAGCCCCCACCTGAATAGCTTCTACAATGAGCAGTTCTTC | CASSPHLNSFYNEQFF
few | TRBD2 | TRBJ2-2 | TRBV7-3 | TGTGCCAGCAGCTGGACTAGTTTCCCGAACACCGGGGAGCTGTTTTTT | CASSWTSFPNTGELFF
. | TRBD1 | TRBJ2-3 | TRBV30 | TGTGCCTGGGTTCGGGACAGGGGCACAGATACGCAGTATTTT | CAWVRDRGTDTQYF
. | TRBD2 | TRBJ2-1 | TRBV18 | TGTGCCAGCTCACGGGACGGACTAGTTTTCTATGAGCAGTTCTTC | CASSRDGLVFYEQFF
few | TRBD1 | TRBJ2-2 | TRBV2 | TGTGCCAGCAGTGACTGGGGGACAGGGGGCGCGGAAGGGGAGCTGTTTTTT | CASSDWGTGGAEGELFF
. | TRBD2 | TRBJ2-2 | TRBV24-1 | TGTGCCACCAGTGATTCGCGGGGGAGATTCTCGGAGCTGTTTTTT | CATSDSRGRFSELFF
many | TRBD1 | TRBJ2-3 | TRBV5-6 | TGTGCCAGCAGCCCGTTGGACAGGGTGGAATCAGATACGCAGTATTTT | CASSPLDRVESDTQYF
. | TRBD1 | TRBJ2-3 | TRBV30 | TGTGCCTGGAGTCGGACAGGGGCCGATACGCAGTATTTT | CAWSRTGADTQYF
. | TRBD2 | TRBJ2-1 | TRBV5-1 | TGCGCCAGCAGCCCCGCTAGCGGGGCCTACAATGAGCAGTTCTTC | CASSPASGAYNEQFF
. | . | TRBJ2-1 | TRBV5-1 | TGCGCCAGCAGCTTGGTTTCGGAATACAATGAGCAGTTCTTC | CASSLVSEYNEQFF
few | . | TRBJ2-2 | TRBV29-1 | TGCAGCGCGACGGACGCGAACACCGGGGAGCTGTTTTTT | CSATDANTGELFF
few | . | TRBJ1-1 | TRBV7-9 | TGTGCCAGCAGCTTTCCCCATCTGAACACTGAAGCTTTCTTT | CASSFPHLNTEAFF